These 24 T cell receptor beta chains came from one sample sequenced in a study of identical twins. From the 5' RACE reads, TCRdb called clonotypes with MiXCR, one entry per CDR3 protein. The data show 200,000 to 250,000 distinct CDR3 sequences, 7.5% seen once. The data were also submitted as part of a second study, on yellow fever vaccine responses in identical twins.

The sequenced sample was memory (CD45RO+) T cells sorted from blood. The receptors derive from a woman between 18 and 29 years old in good health.

At least ten counts were recorded for this clonotype. The chain recombines TRBV5-1 with TRBJ2-7; 8 bases fit TRBD2. V lost 5 bases, J lost 2 bases, and 9 bases stayed unmatched. The germline V gene encodes CDR1 SGHRS and CDR2 YFSETQ. The CDR3 sequence is 15 residues long. The CDR3 region is CASRDLAGATYEQYF. In nucleotides, the CDR3 is TGCGCCAGCAGGGACCTAGCGGGCGCAACCTACGAGCAGTACTTC.

This clonotype was counted only a few times. V is TRBV18 and J is TRBJ2-5, with D perhaps matching TRBD1 or TRBD2 (5 bases each). Germline assignment: CDR1 KGHSH and CDR2 LQKENI. V lost 0 bases and J 0 bases, leaving 8 bases between the germline ends. The CDR3 totals 15 residues. CDR3 DNA: TGTGCCAGCTCACCACCCGGGACGGACCAAGAGACCCAGTACTTC. This gives the protein CASSPPGTDQETQYF.

This clonotype has just a few counts. This chain connects TRBV7-2 to TRBJ2-5; 7 bases agree with TRBD2. With V trimmed by 4 bases and J by 2 bases, 7 bases remained unmatched. The V gene's germline CDR1 is SGHTA and CDR2 FQGNSA. CDR3 length: 15 amino acids. CDR3 nucleotides: TGTGCCAGCAGCTCCCGTGGGGGGGGTCAAGAGACCCAGTACTTC. This gives the protein CASSSRGGGQETQYF.

The sample holds a few counts of this clonotype. V is TRBV15 and J is TRBJ2-2, with 8 bases aligning to TRBD2. V lost 3 bases, J lost 1 base, and 7 bases stayed unmatched. Germline V lookup: CDR1 LNHNV, CDR2 YYDKDF (reference sequence). This CDR3 region has 17 residues. The DNA of the CDR3 is TGTGCCACCAGCAGCGGGGGGGTTCGGGTGAACACCGGGGAGCTGTTTTTT. Amino acids: CATSSGGVRVNTGELFF.

The gene calls are TRBV5-1 and TRBJ2-7, with a possible D match to TRBD1 (5 bases). Per the germline V gene, CDR1 is SGHRS and CDR2 is YFSETQ. The CDR3 extends over 14 amino acids. The germline V and J ends were trimmed by 5 bases and 5 bases, with 17 bases remaining between them. The CDR3: CASSQVPGWHEQYF. CDR3 DNA: TGCGCCAGCAGTCAAGTCCCAGGGTGGCACGAGCAGTACTTC.

This clonotype was detected many times. This chain joins TRBV6-2 or TRBV6-3 and TRBJ2-1, with 7 bases identical to TRBD2. This CDR3 has 16 residues. After removal of 6 bases from V and 0 bases from J, the junction contained 8 bases not matched to a gene. Germline CDR1 and CDR2: MNHEY and SVGEGT. The CDR3 sequence: CASSLTSRSSYNEQFF. Written as DNA, the CDR3 is TGTGCCAGCAGCCTGACTAGCAGGAGCTCCTACAATGAGCAGTTCTTC.

In this sample, this clonotype turned up a few times. This chain links TRBV10-3 with TRBJ2-3, with TRBD1 as a possible D gene (5 bases). The CDR3 consists of 15 residues. CDR1 ENHRY and CDR2 SYGVKD come from the germline V gene. V lost 0 bases and J lost 4, with 11 bases in between. CDR3: CAISESGDTADTQYF. The CDR3 nucleotides read TGTGCCATCAGTGAGTCAGGGGATACGGCAGATACGCAGTATTTT.

This clonotype was found many times. This chain connects TRBV20-1 to TRBJ2-2; 7 bases line up with TRBD1. Trimming removed 3 bases from V and 6 bases from J; junction bases left unmatched: 1. The length of the CDR3 is 12 residues. Germline V gene data show CDR1 as DFQATT and CDR2 as SNEGSKA (reference sequence). The DNA for the CDR3 is TGCAGTGCTAGGGGACAGCCCGGGGAGCTGTTTTTT. Residues: CSARGQPGELFF.

In this sample, this clonotype turned up a few times. As DNA, the CDR3 is TGTGCCAGCAGCTTCGTCGCTAGCGGGATAGGCGAGCAGTATTTT. Protein sequence: CASSFVASGIGEQYF. The rearrangement links TRBV7-2 to TRBJ2-3, with 9 bases identical to TRBD2. Unmatched junction bases numbered 12, after V lost 3 bases and J lost 11 bases. The CDR3 spans 15 residues. Germline loops: CDR1 SGHTA, CDR2 FQGNSA.

This clonotype was seen only a few times. The rearrangement uses TRBV18 and TRBJ2-1; D is uncertain. Germline CDR1 and CDR2: KGHSH and LQKENI. The CDR3 length is 17 residues. V was shortened by 0 bases and J by 6 bases, with 18 bases between the two germline ends. This CDR3 is CASSPPTSIPETNEQFF. The DNA for the CDR3 is TGTGCCAGCTCACCACCTACAAGTATCCCAGAGACCAATGAGCAGTTCTTC.

V usage is TRBV14 and J usage is TRBJ2-1; D gene ambiguous. Germline V gives CDR1 SGHDN, CDR2 FVKESK. Between the trimmed V and J ends, which lost 4 bases and 6 bases, there was a span of 13 bases. This CDR3 has 14 amino acids. The CDR3 sequence: CASSPTTFLNEQFF. The CDR3 DNA follows: TGTGCCAGCAGCCCTACCACCTTCCTCAATGAGCAGTTCTTC.

J is TRBJ2-3 and V is TRBV5-6; D remains unclear. Deletions cut 1 base from V and 3 bases from J, with 9 bases between. The CDR3 covers 14 residues. Germline V gene sequence: CDR1 SGHDT, CDR2 YYEEEE. The CDR3 region is CASSLYSATDTQYF. In nucleotides, the CDR3 is TGTGCCAGCAGCTTGTACTCAGCTACAGATACGCAGTATTTT.

This clonotype showed up just a few times. The gene calls are TRBV7-2 and TRBJ1-2, with D perhaps TRBD1 (5 bases). The germline gives CDR1 SGHTA, CDR2 FQGNSA. The CDR3 is made up of 14 amino acids. Trimming removed 1 base from V and 5 bases from J, with 11 bases in between. Here the CDR3 reads CASSLETELYGYTF. The CDR3 DNA reads as TGTGCCAGCAGCTTAGAGACAGAGTTATATGGCTACACCTTC.

This clonotype has ten or more counts. The V and J genes are TRBV5-1 and TRBJ2-2; 8 bases map to TRBD1. The CDR3 totals 16 residues. Germline values: CDR1 SGHRS, CDR2 YFSETQ. The V and J ends lost 4 bases and 6 bases, in that order; junction bases with no gene match: 11. This chain's CDR3 is CASSPTGVGSSGELFF. The CDR3 DNA reads TGCGCCAGCAGCCCGACAGGGGTTGGTTCGTCCGGGGAGCTGTTTTTT.

The rearrangement uses TRBV7-9 and TRBJ2-1; TRBD2 matches at 7 bases. CDR3 length: 15 residues. CDR1 and CDR2 from the germline V gene are SEHNR and FQNEAQ (reference sequence). V shed 3 bases and J 10 bases; nucleotides not matched to a gene: 12. CDR3 protein: CASSFGLVAGGEQFF. DNA of the CDR3: TGTGCCAGCAGCTTCGGGCTAGTGGCCGGGGGGGAGCAGTTCTTC. Together with reference TRBV7-9 and TRBJ2-1, the CDR3 gives the full variable domain: DTGVSQNPRHKITKRGQNVTFRCDPISEHNRLYWYRQTLGQGPEFLTYFQNEAQLEKSRLLSDRFSAERPKGSFSTLEIQRTEQGDSAMYLCASSFGLVAGGEQFFGPGTRLTVL.

This clonotype came up many times. The chain is built from TRBV5-1 and TRBJ2-7; D perhaps matches TRBD1 (6 bases). Germline CDR1 SGHRS, CDR2 YFSETQ. V lost 3 bases to trimming and J lost 5 bases, with 15 bases between them. The CDR3 length is 14 residues. For the CDR3, the DNA is TGCGCCAGCAGCTCCCGGGACAACTTCGACGAGCAGTACTTC. Residues: CASSSRDNFDEQYF.

The rearrangement uses TRBV27 and TRBJ1-5; D is perhaps TRBD1 (6 bases). The V end was cut by 8 bases, the J end by 6 bases, with 17 bases between. The CDR3 runs to 14 residues. Germline CDR1 MNHEY, CDR2 SMNVEV (reference sequence). Written as DNA, the CDR3 is TGTGCCAGCTTAGGGGGAGGGCTCCGTCAGCCCCAGCATTTT. Its protein is CASLGGGLRQPQHF.

In its sample, this clonotype was seen many times. V gene TRBV7-2 combines with J gene TRBJ2-1, with D possibly being TRBD2 (6 bases). V shed 2 bases and J shed 7 bases, with 15 bases lying between them. The CDR3 covers 15 residues. Germline values: CDR1 SGHTA, CDR2 FQGNSA. The CDR3 nucleotides read TGTGCCAGCAGCTTAACGCGGGGAGGAGAAAATGAGCAGTTCTTC. Translation: CASSLTRGGENEQFF.

This chain's CDR3 is CSARDGSPYSYNSPLHF. CDR3 DNA: TGCAGTGCTAGGGACGGGTCCCCCTACTCCTATAATTCACCCCTCCACTTT. The chain employs TRBV20-1 and TRBJ1-6, with D uncertain. Trimming pared 3 bases from V and 0 bases from J, leaving 15 bases between. The germline V gene has CDR1 DFQATT and CDR2 SNEGSKA (reference sequence). The CDR3 loop spans 17 amino acids.

The CDR3 region has the DNA TGCAGTGCTAGTTCAGGGAACAATTCACCCCTCCACTTT. Amino acids: CSASSGNNSPLHF. This chain connects TRBV20-1 to TRBJ1-6, with TRBD1 as a possible D gene (5 bases). The CDR3 is 13 amino acids. Trimming cost V 3 bases and J 7 bases, with 10 bases left between them. Germline CDR1 and CDR2: DFQATT and SNEGSKA (reference sequence).

This clonotype turned up a few times. The chain carries TRBV7-2 and TRBJ1-6, with D possibly being TRBD1 (5 bases). V shed 1 base and J shed 7 bases, with 8 bases lying between them. Germline CDR1 SGHTA, CDR2 FQGNSA. The CDR3 has 14 residues. The CDR3 bases are TGTGCCAGCAGCTTAGTGGGGGGAAATTCACCCCTCCACTTT. Translated, it gives CASSLVGGNSPLHF. Full variable domain (missing parts from reference TRBV7-2 and TRBJ1-6): GAGVSQSPSNKVTEKGKDVELRCDPISGHTALYWYRQSLGQGLEFLIYFQGNSAPDKSGLPSDRFSAERTGGSVSTLTIQRTQQEDSAVYLCASSLVGGNSPLHFGNGTRLTVT.

The genes are TRBV28 and TRBJ2-2; TRBD1 matches at 8 bases. Germline V gives CDR1 MDHEN, CDR2 SYDVKM. The CDR3 covers 16 residues. J lost 4 bases, V lost 3 bases, and 7 bases had no gene match. CDR3 coding DNA: TGTGCCAGCAGTTTGACAGGGGTAATTAGCACCGGGGAGCTGTTTTTT. This translates into CASSLTGVISTGELFF.

This clonotype occurred many times. The gene calls are TRBV5-5 and TRBJ1-1; D uncertain. Trimming took off 1 base at V and 8 bases at J, with 9 bases between the two ends. The CDR3 contains 12 residues. Germline V gene sequence: CDR1 SGHKS, CDR2 YYEKEE (reference sequence). The CDR3 DNA reads TGTGCCAGCAGCTTGTTCCTAGAAGAAGCTTTCTTT. This codes for CASSLFLEEAFF.

J is TRBJ2-7 and V is TRBV7-9; a possible D gene is TRBD2 (6 bases). This CDR3 is 15 amino acids long. Trimming shortened V by 1 base and J by 0 bases, and 10 bases separated the two germline ends. Germline CDR1 reads SEHNR; CDR2 reads FQNEAQ (reference sequence). The CDR3 sequence: CASSLEGGISYEQYF. In DNA form, the CDR3 reads TGTGCCAGCAGCTTAGAAGGCGGGATCTCCTACGAGCAGTACTTC.